This T cell receptor (beta chain) was retrieved from a study of control samples from healthy donors and cancer patients. Profiling relied on immunoSEQ multiplex PCR, and the TCRdb table lists in-frame clones only, not all of them. The sample contains nearly 200,000 clones, 90% to 95% of which appear only once. Sequenced input: blood. This TCR was sampled from a man aged 30 to 39 in good health.

CDR3 protein: CASSYTRGGTEAFF. The DNA for the CDR3 is TGTGCCAGCAGTTACACGAGGGGGGGCACTGAAGCTTTCTTT. The chain links TRBV6-5 to TRBJ1-1; the D gene is possibly TRBD1 (6 bases). The CDR3 is 14 amino acids. Deletions cut 2 bases from V and 4 bases from J, with 11 bases between. Germline values: CDR1 MNHEY, CDR2 SVGAGI.